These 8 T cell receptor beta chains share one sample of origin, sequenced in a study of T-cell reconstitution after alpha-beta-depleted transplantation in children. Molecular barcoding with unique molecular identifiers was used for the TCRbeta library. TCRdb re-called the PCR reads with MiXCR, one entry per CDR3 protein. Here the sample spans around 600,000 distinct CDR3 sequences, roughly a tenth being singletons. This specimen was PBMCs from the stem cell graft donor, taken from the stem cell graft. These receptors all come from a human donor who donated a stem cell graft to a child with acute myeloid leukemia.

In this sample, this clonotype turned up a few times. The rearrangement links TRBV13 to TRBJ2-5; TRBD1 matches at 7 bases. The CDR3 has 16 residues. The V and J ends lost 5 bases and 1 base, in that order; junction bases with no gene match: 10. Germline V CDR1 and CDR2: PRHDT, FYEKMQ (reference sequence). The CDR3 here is CASSPRQGRGQETQYF. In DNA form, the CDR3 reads TGTGCCAGCAGCCCTCGACAGGGTCGGGGCCAAGAGACCCAGTACTTC.

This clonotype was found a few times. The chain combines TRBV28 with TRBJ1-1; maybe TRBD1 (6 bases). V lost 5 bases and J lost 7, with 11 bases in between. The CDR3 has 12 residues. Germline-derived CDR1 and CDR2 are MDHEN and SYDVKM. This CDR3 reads CASSVNRVEAFF. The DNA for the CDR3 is TGTGCCAGCAGTGTCAACAGGGTTGAAGCTTTCTTT.

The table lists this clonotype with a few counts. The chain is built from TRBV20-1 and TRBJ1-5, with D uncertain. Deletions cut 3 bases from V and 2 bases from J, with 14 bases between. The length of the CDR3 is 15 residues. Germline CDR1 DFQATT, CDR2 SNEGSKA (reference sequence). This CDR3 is CSASVVGGGNQPQHF. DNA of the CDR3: TGCAGTGCTAGCGTAGTGGGAGGCGGCAATCAGCCCCAGCATTTT.

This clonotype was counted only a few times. This CDR3 is CATSSTGTGLQETQYF. CDR3 DNA sequence: TGTGCCACCAGCAGCACCGGGACAGGCCTACAAGAGACCCAGTACTTC. J is TRBJ2-5 and V is TRBV15, with 8 bases identical to TRBD1. The germline gives CDR1 LNHNV, CDR2 YYDKDF (reference sequence). The CDR3 has 16 residues. J gave up 2 bases and V 3 bases, and 8 bases lay outside the gene matches.

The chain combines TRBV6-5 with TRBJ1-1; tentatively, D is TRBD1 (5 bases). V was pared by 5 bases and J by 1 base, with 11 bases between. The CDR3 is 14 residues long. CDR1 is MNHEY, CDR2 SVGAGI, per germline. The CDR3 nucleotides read TGTGCCAGCAGTAATGGGGGTGCGAACACTGAAGCTTTCTTT. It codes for CASSNGGANTEAFF.

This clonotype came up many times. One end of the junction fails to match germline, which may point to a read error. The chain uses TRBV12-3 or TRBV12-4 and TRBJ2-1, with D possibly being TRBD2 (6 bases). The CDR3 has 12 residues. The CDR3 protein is CASSPTRDHSVF. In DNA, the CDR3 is TGTGCCAGCAGCCCGACGCGGGATCACTCGGTCTTC.

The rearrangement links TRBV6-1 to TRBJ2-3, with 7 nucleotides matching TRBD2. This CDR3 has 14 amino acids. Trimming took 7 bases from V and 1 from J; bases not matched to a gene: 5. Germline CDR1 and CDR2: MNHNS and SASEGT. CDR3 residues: CASKASGGTDTQYF. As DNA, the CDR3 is TGTGCCAGCAAGGCTAGCGGAGGCACAGATACGCAGTATTTT.

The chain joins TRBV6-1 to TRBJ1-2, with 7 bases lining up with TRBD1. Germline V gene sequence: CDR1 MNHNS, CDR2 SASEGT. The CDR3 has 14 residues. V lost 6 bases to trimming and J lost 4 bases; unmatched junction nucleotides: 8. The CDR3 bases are TGTGCCAGCAGGTTTCCGGGACAGCTCTATGGCTACACCTTC. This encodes CASRFPGQLYGYTF.